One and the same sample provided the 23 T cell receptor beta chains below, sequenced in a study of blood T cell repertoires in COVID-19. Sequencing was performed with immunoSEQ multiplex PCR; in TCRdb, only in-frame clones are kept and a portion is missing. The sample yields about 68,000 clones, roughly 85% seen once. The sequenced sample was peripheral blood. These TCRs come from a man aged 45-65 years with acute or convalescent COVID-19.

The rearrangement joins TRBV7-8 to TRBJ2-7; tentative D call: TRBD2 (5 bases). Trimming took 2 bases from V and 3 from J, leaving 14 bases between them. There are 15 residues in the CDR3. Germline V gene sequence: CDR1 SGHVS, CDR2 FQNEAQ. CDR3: CASSLRAGRGYEQYF. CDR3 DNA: TGTGCCAGCAGCTTAAGGGCGGGCCGCGGCTACGAGCAGTACTTC. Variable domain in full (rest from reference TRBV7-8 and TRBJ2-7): GAGVSQSPRYKVAKRGQDVALRCDPISGHVSLFWYQQALGQGPEFLTYFQNEAQLDKSGLPSDRFFAERPEGSVSTLKIQRTQQEDSAVYLCASSLRAGRGYEQYFGPGTRLTVT.

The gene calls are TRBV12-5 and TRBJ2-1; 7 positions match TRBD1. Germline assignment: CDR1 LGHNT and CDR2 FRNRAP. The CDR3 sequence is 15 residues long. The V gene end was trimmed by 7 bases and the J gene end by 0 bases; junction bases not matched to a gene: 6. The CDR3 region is CASAPDRSSYNEQFF. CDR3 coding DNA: TGTGCTAGTGCCCCGGACAGGAGCTCCTACAATGAGCAGTTCTTC.

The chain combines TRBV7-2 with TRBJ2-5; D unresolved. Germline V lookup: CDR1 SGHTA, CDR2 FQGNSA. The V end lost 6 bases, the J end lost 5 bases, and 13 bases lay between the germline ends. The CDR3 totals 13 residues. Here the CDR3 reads CASSSAAAETQYF. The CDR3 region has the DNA TGTGCCAGCAGTTCCGCCGCCGCGGAGACCCAGTACTTC.

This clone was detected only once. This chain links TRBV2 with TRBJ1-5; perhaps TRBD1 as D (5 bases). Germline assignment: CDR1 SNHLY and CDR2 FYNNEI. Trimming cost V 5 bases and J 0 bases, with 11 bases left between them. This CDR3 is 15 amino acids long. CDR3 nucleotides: TGTGCCAGCAGTCCCGACAGATATAGCAATCAGCCCCAGCATTTT. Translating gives CASSPDRYSNQPQHF. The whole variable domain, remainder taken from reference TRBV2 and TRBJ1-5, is EPEVTQTPSHQVTQMGQEVILRCVPISNHLYFYWYRQILGQKVEFLVSFYNNEISEKSEIFDDQFSVERPDGSNFTLKIRSTKLEDSAMYFCASSPDRYSNQPQHFGDGTRLSIL.

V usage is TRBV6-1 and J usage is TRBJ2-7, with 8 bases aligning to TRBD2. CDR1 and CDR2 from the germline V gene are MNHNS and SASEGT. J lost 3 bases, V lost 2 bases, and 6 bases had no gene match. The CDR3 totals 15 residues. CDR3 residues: CASSELETSDYEQYF. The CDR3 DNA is TGTGCCAGCAGTGAATTAGAGACTAGCGACTACGAGCAGTACTTC.

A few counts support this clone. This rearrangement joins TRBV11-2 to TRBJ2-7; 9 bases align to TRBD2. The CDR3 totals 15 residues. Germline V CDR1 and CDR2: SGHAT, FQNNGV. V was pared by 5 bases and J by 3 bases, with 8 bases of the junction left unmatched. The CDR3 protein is CASSALTSGGYEQYF. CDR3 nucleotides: TGTGCCAGCAGCGCCTTGACTAGCGGTGGCTACGAGCAGTACTTC.

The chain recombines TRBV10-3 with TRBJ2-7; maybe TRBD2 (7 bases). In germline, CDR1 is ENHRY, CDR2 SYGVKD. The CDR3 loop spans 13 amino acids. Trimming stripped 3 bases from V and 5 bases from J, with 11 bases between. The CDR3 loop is CAISDRGADEQYV. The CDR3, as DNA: TGTGCCATCAGTGACCGGGGGGCGGACGAGCAGTACGTC.

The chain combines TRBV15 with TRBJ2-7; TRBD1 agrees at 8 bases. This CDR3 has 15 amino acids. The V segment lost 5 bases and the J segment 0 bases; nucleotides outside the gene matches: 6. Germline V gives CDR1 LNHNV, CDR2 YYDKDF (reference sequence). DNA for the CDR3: TGTGCCACCAGCTCGTGGACAGGGCCCTCCTACGAGCAGTACTTC. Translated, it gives CATSSWTGPSYEQYF.

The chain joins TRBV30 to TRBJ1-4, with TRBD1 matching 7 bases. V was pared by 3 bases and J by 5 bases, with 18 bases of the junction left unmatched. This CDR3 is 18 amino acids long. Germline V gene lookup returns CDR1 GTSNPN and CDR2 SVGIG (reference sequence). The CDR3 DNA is TGTGCCTGGAGAATAGCCGTTGCCTGGGACAGATTAAATGAAAAACTGTTTTTT. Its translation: CAWRIAVAWDRLNEKLFF.

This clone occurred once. DNA for the CDR3: TGTGCCAGCAGTTACGGTGAGTCCGCTTTCTTT. This gives the protein CASSYGESAFF. The chain has TRBV6-6 and TRBJ1-1, with D uncertain. The CDR3 extends over 11 amino acids. Germline-derived CDR1 and CDR2 are MNHNY and SVGAGI (reference sequence). V shed 2 bases and J shed 11 bases, with 9 bases lying between them.

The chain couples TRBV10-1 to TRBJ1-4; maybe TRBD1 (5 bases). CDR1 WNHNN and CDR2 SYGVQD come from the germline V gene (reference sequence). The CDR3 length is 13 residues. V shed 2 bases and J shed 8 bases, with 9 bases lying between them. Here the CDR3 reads CASSEGGDEKLFF. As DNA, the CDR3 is TGCGCCAGCAGTGAGGGAGGGGACGAAAAACTGTTTTTT.

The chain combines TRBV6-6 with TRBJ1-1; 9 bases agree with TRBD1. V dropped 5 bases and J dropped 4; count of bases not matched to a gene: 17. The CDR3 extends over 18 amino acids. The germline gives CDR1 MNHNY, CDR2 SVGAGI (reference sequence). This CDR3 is CASSPPPGTGNEGTEAFF. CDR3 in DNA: TGTGCCAGCAGTCCTCCTCCCGGGACAGGGAACGAGGGCACTGAAGCTTTCTTT.

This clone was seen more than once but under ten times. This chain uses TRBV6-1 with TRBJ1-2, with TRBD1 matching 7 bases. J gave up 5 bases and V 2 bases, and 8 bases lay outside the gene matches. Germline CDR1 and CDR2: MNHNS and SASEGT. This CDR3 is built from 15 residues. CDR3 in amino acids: CASSEFGTGVYGYTF. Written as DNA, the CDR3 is TGTGCCAGCAGTGAATTCGGAACAGGGGTTTATGGCTACACCTTC.

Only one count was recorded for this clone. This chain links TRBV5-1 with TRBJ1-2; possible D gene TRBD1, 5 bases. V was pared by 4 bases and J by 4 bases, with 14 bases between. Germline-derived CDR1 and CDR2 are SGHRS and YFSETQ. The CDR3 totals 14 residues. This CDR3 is CASSLGGGGYGYTF. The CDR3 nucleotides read TGCGCCAGCAGCCTCGGGGGGGGAGGCTATGGCTACACCTTC.

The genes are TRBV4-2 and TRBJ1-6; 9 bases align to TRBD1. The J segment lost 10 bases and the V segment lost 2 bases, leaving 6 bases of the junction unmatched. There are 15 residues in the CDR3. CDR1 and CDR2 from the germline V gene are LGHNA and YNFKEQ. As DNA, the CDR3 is TGTGCCAGCAGCCAAACAACAGGGGGCGAGTCACCCCTCCACTTT. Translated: CASSQTTGGESPLHF.

CDR3 coding DNA: TGTGCCAGCAGCTCAAGCGCGGAGCTGGAGACCCAGTACTTC. This encodes CASSSSAELETQYF. The V and J genes are TRBV5-4 and TRBJ2-5; D call uncertain. The CDR3 runs to 14 residues. Trimming removed 3 bases at V and 5 bases at J, with 14 bases between. The V gene's germline CDR1 is SGHNT and CDR2 YYREEE (reference sequence).

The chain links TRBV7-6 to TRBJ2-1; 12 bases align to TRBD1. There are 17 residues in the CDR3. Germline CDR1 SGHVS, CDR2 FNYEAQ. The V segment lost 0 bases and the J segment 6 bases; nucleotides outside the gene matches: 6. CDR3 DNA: TGTGCCAGCAGCTTAGCTCTCGGGACAGGGGGCTTCAATGAGCAGTTCTTC. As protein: CASSLALGTGGFNEQFF.

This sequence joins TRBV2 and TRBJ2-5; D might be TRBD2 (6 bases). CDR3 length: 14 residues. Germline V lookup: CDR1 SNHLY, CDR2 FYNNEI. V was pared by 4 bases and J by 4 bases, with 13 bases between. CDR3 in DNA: TGTGCCAGCAGTGGTCAGGCGGGGAGAGAGACCCAGTACTTC. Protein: CASSGQAGRETQYF.

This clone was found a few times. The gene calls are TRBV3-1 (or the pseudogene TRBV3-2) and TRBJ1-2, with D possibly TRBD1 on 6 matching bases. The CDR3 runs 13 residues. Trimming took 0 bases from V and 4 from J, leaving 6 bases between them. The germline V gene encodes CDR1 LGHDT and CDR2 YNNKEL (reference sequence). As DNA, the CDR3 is TGTGCCAGCAGCCAAGAACAGGGCTATGGCTACACCTTC. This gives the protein CASSQEQGYGYTF.

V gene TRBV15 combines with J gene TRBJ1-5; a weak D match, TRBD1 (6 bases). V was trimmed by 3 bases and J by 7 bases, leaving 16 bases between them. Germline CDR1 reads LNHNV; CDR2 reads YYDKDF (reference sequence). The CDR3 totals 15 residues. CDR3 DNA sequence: TGTGCCACCAGCAGGACACAGGGTTTCGACCAGCCCCAGCATTTT. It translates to CATSRTQGFDQPQHF.

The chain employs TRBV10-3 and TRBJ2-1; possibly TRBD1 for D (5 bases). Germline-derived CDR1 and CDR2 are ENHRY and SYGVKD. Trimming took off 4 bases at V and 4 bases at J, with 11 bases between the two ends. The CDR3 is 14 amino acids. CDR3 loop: CAISGTGQYNEQFF. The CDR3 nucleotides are TGTGCCATCAGTGGAACAGGCCAATACAATGAGCAGTTCTTC.

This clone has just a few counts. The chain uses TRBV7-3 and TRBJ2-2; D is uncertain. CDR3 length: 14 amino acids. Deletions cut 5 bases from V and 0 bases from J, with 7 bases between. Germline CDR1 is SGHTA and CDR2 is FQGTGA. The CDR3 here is CASSRSTNTGELFF. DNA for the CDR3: TGTGCCAGCAGCCGGTCTACGAACACCGGGGAGCTGTTTTTT.

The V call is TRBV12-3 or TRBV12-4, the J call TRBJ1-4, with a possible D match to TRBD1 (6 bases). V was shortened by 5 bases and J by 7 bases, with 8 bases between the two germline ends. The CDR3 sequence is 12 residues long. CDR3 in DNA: TGTGCCAGCAGTGGACAGTCTGAAAAACTGTTTTTT. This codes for CASSGQSEKLFF.